The 6 T cell receptor beta chains reported below all come from one sample, sequenced in a study of early T cells in non-severe SARS-CoV-2 infection. MiXCR was run by TCRdb on the 5' RACE reads, yielding one entry per CDR3 protein. The data hold over 60,000 distinct CDR3 sequences, with 10% observed a single time. This specimen consisted of whole blood, obtained at baseline. The receptors were gathered from an adult who was a healthcare worker with PCR-confirmed SARS-CoV-2 infection or an uninfected control (not recorded which).

This clonotype came up a few times. The rearrangement joins TRBV18 to TRBJ2-3; a possible D gene is TRBD2 (6 bases). The length of the CDR3 is 15 residues. Trimming removed 5 bases from V and 0 bases from J, with 12 bases in between. Germline lookup yields CDR1 KGHSH and CDR2 LQKENI. The CDR3 sequence is CASSGSGTSTDTQYF. CDR3 sequence (DNA): TGTGCCAGCTCAGGATCCGGGACTAGCACAGATACGCAGTATTTT. Using reference TRBV18 and TRBJ2-3 for the parts outside the CDR3, the full variable domain is NAGVMQNPRHLVRRRGQEARLRCSPMKGHSHVYWYRQLPEEGLKFMVYLQKENIIDESGMPKERFSAEFPKEGPSILRIQQVVRGDSAAYFCASSGSGTSTDTQYFGPGTRLTVL.

With respect to this clonotype: A read error is possible here, since a much larger clone lies one base away. This sequence joins TRBV7-8 and TRBJ2-7, with 13 bases fitting TRBD2. This CDR3 is built from 17 residues. Germline loops: CDR1 SGHVS, CDR2 FQNEAQ. CDR3 sequence reads: CVSSSNRLAGGIDEQYF. CDR3 DNA sequence: TGTGTCAGCAGCTCTAACCGACTAGCGGGGGGAATAGACGAGCAGTACTTC.

The chain carries TRBV20-1 and TRBJ2-3; 7 nucleotides align to TRBD1. J lost 2 bases, V lost 1 base, and 6 bases had no gene match. This CDR3 spans 15 amino acids. Looked up from germline, CDR1 is DFQATT and CDR2 is SNEGSKA (reference sequence). DNA for the CDR3: TGCAGTGCTAGAGTTGGGGGACAGCCCACAGATACGCAGTATTTT. Amino acids: CSARVGGQPTDTQYF.

This chain connects TRBV5-5 to TRBJ1-6; 9 positions agree with TRBD1. The CDR3 is 17 amino acids. V trimming: 2 bases; J trimming: 6 bases; junction bases outside the gene matches: 9. Germline CDR1 reads SGHKS; CDR2 reads YYEKEE (reference sequence). The CDR3 reads CASSLDTGGRGNSPLHF. The CDR3 DNA is TGTGCCAGCAGCTTAGATACAGGGGGCAGGGGTAATTCACCCCTCCACTTT.

This sequence joins TRBV10-3 and TRBJ2-7; 9 nucleotides agree with TRBD2. Germline CDR1 reads ENHRY; CDR2 reads SYGVKD. The CDR3 has 14 amino acids. Germline trimming cut 6 bases from V and 3 bases from J; bases unmatched to any gene: 6. The CDR3: CAISRLADLYEQYF. The CDR3 nucleotides are TGTGCCATCAGCCGACTAGCGGATCTCTACGAGCAGTACTTC.

Notes on this clonotype: An end of the junction differs from the germline gene, which may be a read error. The chain uses TRBV7-7 and TRBJ2-3; tentative D call: TRBD2 (6 bases). Germline V gives CDR1 SSHAT, CDR2 FNYEAQ (reference sequence). The CDR3 spans 14 residues. In DNA, the CDR3 is TGTGCTAGCAGCACCGGGCGGGGAGCTGATACGCAGTATTTT. It specifies CASSTGRGADTQYF.